Sequencing of this T cell receptor (beta chain) was carried out in a study of T-cell reconstitution after alpha-beta-depleted transplantation in children. Overall study results and limits: By about two months after transplant, alpha-beta T cells reportedly arose from several hundred graft clones that had expanded. At one year after transplant, newly produced T cells mostly accounted for T-cell counts and diversity.

CDR3 length equals 14 residues. The ends lost 4 bases at V and 2 bases at J; junction bases unmatched: 5. From germline, CDR1 is SGDLS and CDR2 YYNGEE. This clonotype has at least ten counts. The antigen is undetermined. Unique molecular identifiers tagged the TCRbeta library. TCRdb passed the PCR reads through MiXCR, listing each CDR3 protein once. Of roughly 340,000 distinct CDR3 sequences listed, 16% were seen once; the top ten hold about 41%. V is TRBV9 and J is TRBJ1-2, with 7 bases identical to TRBD1. The clonotype originates from a male patient under 10 years old who had a stem cell transplant for acute lymphoblastic leukemia, so the T cells may come from the graft donor. Sequenced material: PBMCs, mostly from graft donor cells, taken 360 days after TCRalphabeta/CD19-depleted stem cell transplant. CDR3 sequence: CASSTRQGNYGYTF. CDR3 nucleotide sequence: TGTGCCAGCAGCACAAGACAGGGAAACTATGGCTACACCTTC.